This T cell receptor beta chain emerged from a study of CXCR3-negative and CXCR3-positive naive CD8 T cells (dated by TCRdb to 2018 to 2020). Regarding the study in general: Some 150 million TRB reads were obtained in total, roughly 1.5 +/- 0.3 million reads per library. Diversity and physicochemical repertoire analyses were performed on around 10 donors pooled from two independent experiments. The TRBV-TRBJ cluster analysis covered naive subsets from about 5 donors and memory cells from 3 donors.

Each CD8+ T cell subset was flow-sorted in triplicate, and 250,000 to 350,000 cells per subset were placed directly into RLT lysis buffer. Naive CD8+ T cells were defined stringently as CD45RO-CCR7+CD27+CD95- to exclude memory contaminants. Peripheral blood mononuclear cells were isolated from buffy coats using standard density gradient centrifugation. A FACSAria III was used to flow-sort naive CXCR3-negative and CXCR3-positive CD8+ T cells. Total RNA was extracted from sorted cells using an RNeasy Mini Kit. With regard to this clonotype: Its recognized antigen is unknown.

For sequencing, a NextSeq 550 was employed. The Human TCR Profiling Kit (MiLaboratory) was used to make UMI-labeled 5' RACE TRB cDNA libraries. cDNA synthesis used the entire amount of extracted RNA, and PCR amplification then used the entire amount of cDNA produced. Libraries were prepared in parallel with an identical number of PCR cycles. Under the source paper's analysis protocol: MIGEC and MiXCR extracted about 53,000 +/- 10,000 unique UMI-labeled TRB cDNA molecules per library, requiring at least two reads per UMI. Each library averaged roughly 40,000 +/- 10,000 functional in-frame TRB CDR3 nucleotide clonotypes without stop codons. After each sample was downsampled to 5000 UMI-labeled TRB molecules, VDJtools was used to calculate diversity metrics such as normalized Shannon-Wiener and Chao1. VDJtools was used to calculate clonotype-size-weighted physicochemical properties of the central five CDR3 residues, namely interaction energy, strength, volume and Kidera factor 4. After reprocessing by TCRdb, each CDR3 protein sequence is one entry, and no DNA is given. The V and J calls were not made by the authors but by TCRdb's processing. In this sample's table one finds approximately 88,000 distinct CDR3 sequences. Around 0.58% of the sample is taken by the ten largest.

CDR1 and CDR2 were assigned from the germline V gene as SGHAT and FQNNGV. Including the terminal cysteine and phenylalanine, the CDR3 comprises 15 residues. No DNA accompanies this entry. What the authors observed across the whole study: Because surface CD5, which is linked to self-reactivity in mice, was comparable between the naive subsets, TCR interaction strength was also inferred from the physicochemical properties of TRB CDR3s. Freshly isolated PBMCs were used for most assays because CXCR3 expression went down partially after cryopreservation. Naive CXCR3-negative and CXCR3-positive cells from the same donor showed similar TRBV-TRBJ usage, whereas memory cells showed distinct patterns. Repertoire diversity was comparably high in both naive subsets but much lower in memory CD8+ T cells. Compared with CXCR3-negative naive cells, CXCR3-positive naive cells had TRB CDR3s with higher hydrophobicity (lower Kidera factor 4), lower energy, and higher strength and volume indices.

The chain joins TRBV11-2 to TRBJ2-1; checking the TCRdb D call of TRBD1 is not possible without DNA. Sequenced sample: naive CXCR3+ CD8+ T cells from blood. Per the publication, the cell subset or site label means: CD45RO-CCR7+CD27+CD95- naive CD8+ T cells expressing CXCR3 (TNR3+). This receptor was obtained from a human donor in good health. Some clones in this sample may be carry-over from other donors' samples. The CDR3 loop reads CASSLYSTGLDEQFF.